A selection of T cell receptor beta chains follows, all from one sample in a study of somatic mutations in cytotoxic T cells in rheumatoid arthritis. Measured with immunoSEQ multiplex PCR; TCRdb has only the in-frame clones, and not every one. The data hold 4,000 to 5,000 clones, with 89% observed a single time. Sequenced input: CD8+ T cells sorted from blood. These receptors were collected from a woman between 65 and 79 years old with rheumatoid arthritis. CDR3s leave out the opening cysteine and the closing phenylalanine or tryptophan. The order of the fields is D gene, V gene, clone size, CDR3 protein. A D gene is named only where the DNA matches it firmly. Expanded clones are given a class, and other clones once, few, many or no size at all.

TRBD1,TRBV6-4,NA,ASSWAGGEADTQY
NA,TRBV19,NA,ASSMSLRQETQY
TRBD2,TRBV6-6,NA,ASSYPLSGRAHEQY
NA,TRBV2,NA,ASTSSFSSYEQY
TRBD2,TRBV6-1,NA,ASSASLAGGPLDTQY
TRBD1,TRBV7-3,NA,ASSSGGQGLYGYT
NA,TRBV7-3,NA,AGSLQRSQGLAEQY
TRBD2,TRBV4-1,NA,ASSQVWSGGGETQY
TRBD1,TRBV29-1,NA,SVVSTGGSVTEAF
TRBD1,TRBV27,NA,ASSPGQILFNSYNEQF
TRBD1,TRBV6-6,NA,ASILGTDNTEAF
NA,TRBV6-5,NA,ASSNGGRTQQF
TRBD2,TRBV14,NA,ASSQGLAGYNEQF
NA,TRBV9,NA,ASSVGGRYEQY
NA,TRBV5-6,NA,ASSLGVRDSETAYGYT
NA,TRBV7-2,NA,ASSLAVVVGGPNEQF
NA,TRBV6-1,few,ASTLGGEAF
NA,TRBV21-1,NA,ASRSMEHLEDTEAF
TRBD2,TRBV29-1,NA,SVGGLAGVNEQF
NA,TRBV5-8,NA,ASNPGDTGELF
TRBD1,TRBV7-8,few,ASSHRTDRGRSETQY
TRBD1,TRBV9,NA,ASSPRTGLTEAF
NA,TRBV6-5,NA,ASSSSSSPNEQF
NA,TRBV2,NA,ASSERPHGTYEQY
NA,TRBV28,NA,ASSSLYWERRVTDTQY
NA,TRBV7-3,NA,ASSLIGADTQY
NA,TRBV19,few,ASSQDGRRSTIY
TRBD2,TRBV28,few,ASSLRTGTITYEQY
TRBD2,TRBV9,NA,ASSVDSGGDGDTQY
TRBD2,TRBV7-2,few,ASSPDSGSTDTQY
TRBD1,TRBV6-5,once,ASSYRAGGGQETQY
NA,TRBV11-2,NA,ASSGAGQYEQY
NA,TRBV27,NA,ASSLSGSSYNEQF
NA,TRBV27,NA,ASSLFGGGAGNTGELF
TRBD1,TRBV2,NA,ARLNWGSGQGTTGELF
NA,TRBV7-9,NA,ASSLDNYEQY
NA,TRBV5-1,NA,ASNPGTQYQETQY
NA,TRBV6-5,NA,ASSYSTGEKLF
NA,TRBV2,NA,ASKDSPYEQY
NA,TRBV6-6,NA,ASRSSGTGPGELF
TRBD2,TRBV9,NA,ASSVGSSGRRGEQY
TRBD1,TRBV29-1,NA,SAEDRAAGELF
NA,TRBV23-1,NA,ASSQSPAGQSWAGDTQY
NA,TRBV5-1,NA,ASSLPTGHGANVLT
TRBD1,TRBV29-1,NA,SVVWTGIYEQY